This T cell receptor (beta chain) originates from a study of T cells after yellow fever vaccination. Study summary: Where fractions had low cell numbers, libraries were prepared from them with the SMART-Seq v4 Ultra Low Input RNA kit.

UMIs were added to TCR cDNA along with a universal primer site when it was made by 5'RACE template switching. TCRdb re-called the 5' RACE reads through MiXCR, storing one row per CDR3 protein. In the table there are around 320,000 distinct CDR3 sequences, approximately 12% of which are singletons. V was cut by 3 bases and J by 1 base, with 12 bases left in between. The CDR3 consists of 14 residues. Germline V gene sequence: CDR1 DFQATT, CDR2 SNEGSKA (reference sequence). Broader study findings: Post-booster repertoires again held most primary-vaccination clones (roughly 95% CD4, approximately 90% CD8).

As concerns this clonotype: The antigen is undetermined.

This receptor was identified in a man between 18 and 29 years old who received the YFV17D yellow fever vaccine. The V gene is TRBV20-1, the J gene TRBJ2-5; D not resolved. This material consisted of CD4+ T cells sorted from PBMCs, taken 45 days after the yellow fever booster vaccination. The CDR3 DNA follows: TGCAGTGCTAGTTGGATACATACCCAAGAGACCCAGTACTTC. Amino acid sequence: CSASWIHTQETQYF.